Below are 14 T cell receptor beta chains sequenced from a single sample in a study of blood T cell repertoires in COVID-19. Repertoires were generated with immunoSEQ multiplex PCR, while TCRdb's copy carries only in-frame clones and drops some. Of 160,000 or so clones detected, approximately 87% appear once; the ten largest clones hold approximately 4%. The specimen sequenced was peripheral blood. The receptors were gathered from a woman in her 70s with acute or convalescent COVID-19.

The gene calls are TRBV2 and TRBJ2-2; possible D gene TRBD1, 6 bases. The CDR3 covers 13 residues. CDR1 is SNHLY and CDR2 is FYNNEI in the germline V gene. V gave up 6 bases and J gave up 8 bases, with 13 bases separating them. This chain's CDR3 is CASRLYRAGELFF. The CDR3 nucleotides read TGTGCCAGCAGGCTGTACAGGGCTGGGGAGCTGTTTTTT.

The rearrangement uses TRBV6-2 or TRBV6-3 and TRBJ1-5; D gene uncertain. Germline V gene lookup returns CDR1 MNHEY and CDR2 SVGEGT. V lost 2 bases, J lost 2 bases, and 13 bases lay in between. CDR3 length equals 16 residues. The CDR3 here is CASSYGWRGGNQPQHF. CDR3 nucleotide sequence: TGTGCCAGCAGTTACGGTTGGCGAGGAGGCAATCAGCCCCAGCATTTT.

The chain uses TRBV30 and TRBJ2-7; tentatively, D is TRBD2 (6 bases). This CDR3 comprises 15 residues. The germline CDR1 and CDR2 sequences are GTSNPN and SVGIG (reference sequence). V lost 0 bases and J lost 7, with 19 bases in between. The CDR3 here is CAWSVVRRGLGEQYF. Here the CDR3 DNA reads TGTGCCTGGAGTGTAGTCAGGCGGGGTTTGGGGGAGCAGTACTTC.

The V gene is TRBV10-3, the J gene TRBJ2-1; tentative D call: TRBD1 (6 bases). The germline V and J ends were trimmed by 0 bases and 2 bases, with 11 bases remaining between them. The CDR3 totals 16 residues. Looked up from germline, CDR1 is ENHRY and CDR2 is SYGVKD. This chain's CDR3 is CAISESTGNTYNEQFF. In DNA form, the CDR3 reads TGTGCCATCAGTGAGTCAACAGGGAATACCTACAATGAGCAGTTCTTC.

V and J are TRBV7-2 and TRBJ2-4; no definite D call. V lost 2 bases and J lost 0, with 11 bases in between. The CDR3 spans 16 residues. The germline V gene has CDR1 SGHTA and CDR2 FQGNSA. Here the CDR3 reads CASSLRQVLAKNIQYF. As DNA, the CDR3 is TGTGCCAGCAGCTTAAGGCAGGTTCTAGCCAAAAACATTCAGTACTTC.

The chain carries TRBV30 and TRBJ2-7; TRBD2 aligns across 11 bases. The CDR3 has 15 amino acids. J was trimmed by 1 base and V by 1 base; bases with no gene match: 3. Germline V CDR1 and CDR2: GTSNPN, SVGIG (reference sequence). The CDR3 nucleotides are TGTGCCTGGAGTGGGCTAGCGGGAGGATCCTACGAGCAGTACTTC. Translated: CAWSGLAGGSYEQYF.

The V and J genes are TRBV28 and TRBJ2-2; possibly TRBD2 for D (6 bases). Trimming took off 5 bases at V and 5 bases at J, with 15 bases between the two ends. This CDR3 has 15 residues. Looked up from germline, CDR1 is MDHEN and CDR2 is SYDVKM. The CDR3 nucleotides are TGTGCCAGCAGTCTCGGAGGGGTAGGGACCGGGGAGCTGTTTTTT. Its translation is CASSLGGVGTGELFF.

This clone was detected a few times. The rearrangement uses TRBV18 and TRBJ1-6; no reliable D call. Germline V gene data show CDR1 as KGHSH and CDR2 as LQKENI. Between the trimmed V and J ends, which lost 4 bases and 9 bases, there was a span of 22 bases. CDR3 length equals 17 residues. CDR3 in DNA: TGTGCCAGCTCACTGAGTCCAATCAGTGGGGAGGGTTCACCCCTCCACTTT. Its protein is CASSLSPISGEGSPLHF.

The chain combines TRBV27 with TRBJ2-7, with D possibly TRBD1 on 6 matching bases. Germline CDR1 reads MNHEY; CDR2 reads SMNVEV (reference sequence). Trimming stripped 6 bases from V and 3 bases from J, with 18 bases between. There are 15 residues in the CDR3. CDR3 region: CASSLEQGSGYEQYF. CDR3 nucleotides: TGTGCCAGCAGCCTAGAACAGGGCTCTGGCTACGAGCAGTACTTC.

The chain has TRBV2 and TRBJ2-2; no clear D gene. The V end lost 7 bases, the J end lost 6 bases, and 12 bases lay between the germline ends. Germline V CDR1 and CDR2: SNHLY, FYNNEI. This CDR3 has 13 amino acids. DNA for the CDR3: TGTGCCAGCATTATGGGCCTTTCCGGGGAGCTGTTTTTT. This gives the protein CASIMGLSGELFF. Looking up the rest from reference TRBV2 and TRBJ2-2 gives the full variable domain: EPEVTQTPSHQVTQMGQEVILRCVPISNHLYFYWYRQILGQKVEFLVSFYNNEISEKSEIFDDQFSVERPDGSNFTLKIRSTKLEDSAMYFCASIMGLSGELFFGEGSRLTVL.

This chain connects TRBV18 to TRBJ1-2, with 7 nucleotides matching TRBD1. In germline, CDR1 is KGHSH, CDR2 LQKENI. This CDR3 spans 16 amino acids. The V gene end was trimmed by 8 bases and the J gene end by 4 bases; junction bases not matched to a gene: 16. The CDR3 sequence is CASTRPQQGPSYGYTF. CDR3 coding DNA: TGTGCCAGCACGAGGCCCCAACAGGGGCCTAGCTATGGCTACACCTTC. Combining the CDR3 with reference TRBV18 and TRBJ1-2 gives the whole variable domain NAGVMQNPRHLVRRRGQEARLRCSPMKGHSHVYWYRQLPEEGLKFMVYLQKENIIDESGMPKERFSAEFPKEGPSILRIQQVVRGDSAAYFCASTRPQQGPSYGYTFGSGTRLTVV.

This clone has only one observation. The chain couples TRBV23-1 to TRBJ2-7, with TRBD2 as a possible D gene (7 bases). TRBV23-1 carries the ORF label, with uncertain function. The CDR3 runs to 13 residues. V was cut by 8 bases and J by 2 bases, with 13 bases left in between. The CDR3 DNA follows: TGCGCCAGCCGGGGGGCGGTCGCCTACGAGCAGTACTTC. Translated, it gives CASRGAVAYEQYF.

The rearrangement uses TRBV27 and TRBJ2-1; 8 positions agree with TRBD2. Germline CDR1 is MNHEY and CDR2 is SMNVEV (reference sequence). The CDR3 spans 16 residues. The V segment lost 3 bases and the J segment 0 bases; nucleotides outside the gene matches: 4. CDR3 DNA: TGTGCCAGCAGTTTTTTGAGCGGGGGCTCCTACAATGAGCAGTTCTTC. Protein product: CASSFLSGGSYNEQFF.

This sequence joins TRBV20-1 and TRBJ1-1; 8 bases line up with TRBD1. V dropped 3 bases and J dropped 10; count of bases not matched to a gene: 4. This CDR3 contains 11 residues. In germline, CDR1 is DFQATT, CDR2 SNEGSKA (reference sequence). The CDR3 is CSASFDRGAFF. Written as DNA, the CDR3 is TGCAGTGCTAGTTTCGACAGGGGAGCTTTCTTT.